The 17 T cell receptor beta chains given below trace back to one sample, sequenced in a study of chemoradiotherapy in HPV16-positive cancers. The data were produced by immunoSEQ multiplex PCR, yet TCRdb's version contains in-frame clones alone and is incomplete. The sample consists of more than 20,000 clones, more than 85% of them appearing once. Sequenced material: blood, taken from a patient who underwent chemoradiotherapy. The source of these receptors is a human donor with HPV-associated anogenital cancer.

This clone was seen once. The rearrangement joins TRBV5-1 to TRBJ2-3; D possibly corresponds to TRBD2 (5 bases). With 4 bases removed from V and 5 bases from J, the gap between germline ends came to 11 bases. This CDR3 is 13 amino acids long. Germline lookup yields CDR1 SGHRS and CDR2 YFSETQ. Written as DNA, the CDR3 is TGCGCCAGCAGCCGGGATCTGGGAGATACGCAGTATTTT. It is translated as CASSRDLGDTQYF.

The rearrangement links TRBV9 to TRBJ1-1; perhaps TRBD1 as D (5 bases). Germline-derived CDR1 and CDR2 are SGDLS and YYNGEE. The CDR3 extends over 14 amino acids. V was pared by 2 bases and J by 10 bases, with 18 bases between. The CDR3 reads CASSVPLGRDGAFF. The CDR3 nucleotides read TGTGCCAGCAGCGTGCCCCTTGGCAGGGATGGAGCTTTCTTT.

This clone was seen a handful of times. The chain has TRBV9 and TRBJ2-1, with 10 bases matching TRBD2. The CDR3 runs to 17 residues. With 0 bases clipped from V and 6 bases from J, the junction kept 9 bases outside the gene matches. CDR1 SGDLS and CDR2 YYNGEE come from the germline V gene. Here the CDR3 reads CASSVEASGRGGNEQFF. The CDR3 DNA sequence: TGTGCCAGCAGCGTAGAAGCTAGCGGGAGAGGTGGCAATGAGCAGTTCTTC.

The chain recombines TRBV6-5 with TRBJ2-2, with 7 bases that match TRBD2. The ends lost 5 bases at V and 8 bases at J; junction bases unmatched: 5. This CDR3 is 13 amino acids long. Per the germline V gene, CDR1 is MNHEY and CDR2 is SVGAGI. The CDR3 sequence is CASSPVLAGELFF. The CDR3, as DNA: TGTGCCAGCAGTCCAGTACTAGCGGGGGAGCTGTTTTTT.

The rearrangement joins TRBV19 to TRBJ1-5; the D gene is possibly TRBD1 (5 bases). The germline V gene has CDR1 LNHDA and CDR2 SQIVND (reference sequence). There are 16 residues in the CDR3. Trimming left V 2 bases short and J 3 bases short, with 14 bases between. The CDR3 DNA follows: TGTGCCAGTAGTATAACGCAAACAGGTCTCAATCAGCCCCAGCATTTT. Translation: CASSITQTGLNQPQHF. Looking up the rest from reference TRBV19 and TRBJ1-5 gives the full variable domain: DGGITQSPKYLFRKEGQNVTLSCEQNLNHDAMYWYRQDPGQGLRLIYYSQIVNDFQKGDIAEGYSVSREKKESFPLTVTSAQKNPTAFYLCASSITQTGLNQPQHFGDGTRLSIL.

This clone has only one observation. Germline and junction disagree at one end, which may indicate a read error. The chain recombines TRBV25-1 with TRBJ2-5, with D perhaps assigned TRBD1 or TRBD2 (6 bases each). Germline V gives CDR1 MGHDK, CDR2 SYGVNS. The CDR3 is made up of 17 amino acids. The DNA for the CDR3 is TGTGCCAGCAGTGAAAGTAGGTGGGGGGCCCAACAAGGGACCCAGTACTTC. Its protein is CASSESRWGAQQGTQYF.

The chain joins TRBV6-5 to TRBJ2-5; maybe TRBD2 (6 bases). Germline CDR1 MNHEY, CDR2 SVGAGI. This CDR3 region has 12 residues. The V and J ends lost 5 bases and 4 bases respectively, with 8 bases between them. CDR3 in amino acids: CASSRERETQYF. The CDR3 DNA follows: TGTGCCAGCAGTCGGGAGAGAGAGACCCAGTACTTC.

Remarks on this clone: This same CDR3 is encoded by further DNA sequences in the sample. The chain couples TRBV7-2 to TRBJ2-3; D perhaps matches TRBD1 (5 bases). CDR3 length equals 14 residues. Germline V gene data show CDR1 as SGHTA and CDR2 as FQGNSA. V lost 3 bases and J lost 3, with 10 bases in between. The CDR3 sequence: CASSFRTSTDTQYF. The CDR3 DNA is TGTGCCAGCAGCTTCAGGACAAGTACAGATACGCAGTATTTT.

The sample holds one count of this clone. The chain carries TRBV30 and TRBJ2-7; TRBD2 might be the D (5 bases). Germline V lookup: CDR1 GTSNPN, CDR2 SVGIG (reference sequence). V was shortened by 1 base and J by 1 base, with 5 bases between the two germline ends. The CDR3 contains 12 residues. In DNA form, the CDR3 reads TGTGCCTGGAGTGCGGGATCCTACGAGCAGTACTTC. This sequence encodes CAWSAGSYEQYF.

The chain links TRBV5-4 to TRBJ1-3; D remains ambiguous. Germline V lookup: CDR1 SGHNT, CDR2 YYREEE (reference sequence). Between the trimmed V and J ends, which lost 3 bases and 6 bases, there was a span of 16 bases. This CDR3 region has 15 residues. DNA of the CDR3: TGTGCCAGCAGCTCCGGGCGGGGTCTCGCAAACACCATATATTTT. Its protein is CASSSGRGLANTIYF.

The chain combines TRBV29-1 with TRBJ2-7; TRBD2 matches at 7 bases. From germline, CDR1 is SQVTM and CDR2 ANQGSEA. This CDR3 spans 13 amino acids. V lost 4 bases and J lost 3; bases outside the gene matches: 6. The CDR3 loop is CSVAVGGGYEQYF. The CDR3 DNA reads as TGCAGCGTTGCAGTGGGCGGGGGCTACGAGCAGTACTTC.

The chain is built from TRBV6-1 and TRBJ2-2; 12 bases align to TRBD2. The CDR3 consists of 15 residues. V lost 7 bases and J lost 7; bases outside the gene matches: 7. Germline V gene data show CDR1 as MNHNS and CDR2 as SASEGT. The CDR3 DNA reads TGTGCCAGCACCCTAGCGGGGGGGCCGGGCGGGGAGCTGTTTTTT. It yields the protein CASTLAGGPGGELFF.

The rearrangement joins TRBV11-2 to TRBJ2-7; D perhaps matches TRBD2 (6 bases). This CDR3 has 13 amino acids. V gave up 3 bases and J gave up 7 bases, with 13 bases separating them. Looked up from germline, CDR1 is SGHAT and CDR2 is FQNNGV. The CDR3 spells CASSFLPGEEQYF. In DNA, the CDR3 is TGTGCCAGCAGCTTCCTCCCGGGGGAAGAGCAGTACTTC.

This rearrangement joins TRBV6-1 to TRBJ1-2; TRBD1 matches 7 bases. V shed 0 bases and J 3 bases; nucleotides not matched to a gene: 1. Germline values: CDR1 MNHNS, CDR2 SASEGT. This CDR3 comprises 14 residues. The CDR3 coding sequence is TGTGCCAGCAGTGAAGCCGGGACAGACTATGGCTACACCTTC. Its translation: CASSEAGTDYGYTF.

This sequence joins TRBV29-1 and TRBJ2-1; 9 nucleotides align to TRBD2. Germline loops: CDR1 SQVTM, CDR2 ANQGSEA. The V and J ends lost 4 bases and 9 bases, in that order; junction bases with no gene match: 13. The CDR3 is 15 amino acids. In DNA, the CDR3 is TGCAGCGTTGCTGTTAAAGCGGGGGGAGAAAGTGAGCAGTTCTTC. It is translated as CSVAVKAGGESEQFF.

The rearrangement uses TRBV30 and TRBJ1-5; D perhaps matches TRBD1 (5 bases). Trimming removed 5 bases at V and 0 bases at J, with 8 bases between. CDR1 and CDR2 (germline): GTSNPN, SVGIG (reference sequence). The CDR3 length is 13 residues. CDR3 bases: TGTGCCTGGGGGACGGATAGCAATCAGCCCCAGCATTTT. This codes for CAWGTDSNQPQHF.

V gene TRBV5-5 combines with J gene TRBJ1-3; D remains ambiguous. There are 15 residues in the CDR3. Trimming removed 0 bases from V and 0 bases from J, with 7 bases in between. CDR1 is SGHKS, CDR2 YYEKEE, per germline (reference sequence). The DNA of the CDR3 is TGTGCCAGCAGCTTGGGGCAGAGCTCTGGAAACACCATATATTTT. As protein: CASSLGQSSGNTIYF.